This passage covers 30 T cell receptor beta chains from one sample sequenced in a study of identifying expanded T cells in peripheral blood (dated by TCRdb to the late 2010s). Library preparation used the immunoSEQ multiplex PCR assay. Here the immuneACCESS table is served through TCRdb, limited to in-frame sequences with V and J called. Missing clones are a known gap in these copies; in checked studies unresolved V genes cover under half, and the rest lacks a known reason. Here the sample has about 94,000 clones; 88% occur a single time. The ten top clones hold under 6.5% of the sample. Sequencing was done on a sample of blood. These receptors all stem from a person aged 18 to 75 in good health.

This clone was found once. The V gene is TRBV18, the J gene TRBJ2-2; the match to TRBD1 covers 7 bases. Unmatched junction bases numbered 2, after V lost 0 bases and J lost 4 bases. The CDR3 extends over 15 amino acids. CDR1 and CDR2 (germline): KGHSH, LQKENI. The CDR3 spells CASSPPTGPTGELFF. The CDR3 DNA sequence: TGTGCCAGCTCACCACCGACAGGGCCCACCGGGGAGCTGTTTTTT.

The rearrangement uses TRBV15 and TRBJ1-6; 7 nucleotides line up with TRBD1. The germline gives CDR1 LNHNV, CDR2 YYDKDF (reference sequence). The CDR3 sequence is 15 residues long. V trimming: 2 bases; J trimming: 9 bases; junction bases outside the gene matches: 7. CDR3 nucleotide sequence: TGTGCCACCAGCAGACAACAGGGGTCGGGTTCACCCCTCCACTTT. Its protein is CATSRQQGSGSPLHF.

The CDR3 loop reads CASSSGMVTGELFF. For the CDR3, the DNA is TGTGCCAGTAGCTCGGGGATGGTCACCGGGGAGCTGTTTTTT. The chain carries TRBV19 and TRBJ2-2; D is possibly TRBD2 (5 bases). CDR3 length: 14 residues. V was cut by 6 bases and J by 4 bases, with 12 bases left in between. Germline CDR1 LNHDA, CDR2 SQIVND (reference sequence). The complete variable domain, with remaining parts taken from reference TRBV19 and TRBJ2-2, reads DGGITQSPKYLFRKEGQNVTLSCEQNLNHDAMYWYRQDPGQGLRLIYYSQIVNDFQKGDIAEGYSVSREKKESFPLTVTSAQKNPTAFYLCASSSGMVTGELFFGEGSRLTVL.

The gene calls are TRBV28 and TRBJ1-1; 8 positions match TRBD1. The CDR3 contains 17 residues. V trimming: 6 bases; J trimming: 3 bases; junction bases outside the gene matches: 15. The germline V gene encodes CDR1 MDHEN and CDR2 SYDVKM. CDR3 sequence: CASSSRTGRAADTEAFF. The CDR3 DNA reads TGTGCCAGCAGCTCCAGGACAGGGAGGGCCGCCGACACTGAAGCTTTCTTT.

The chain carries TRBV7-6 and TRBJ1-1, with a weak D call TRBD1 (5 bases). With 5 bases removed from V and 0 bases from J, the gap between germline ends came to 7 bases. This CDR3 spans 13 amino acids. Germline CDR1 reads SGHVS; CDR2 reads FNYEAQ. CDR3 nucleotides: TGTGCCAGCAGCCAGGGAGTGAACACTGAAGCTTTCTTT. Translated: CASSQGVNTEAFF.

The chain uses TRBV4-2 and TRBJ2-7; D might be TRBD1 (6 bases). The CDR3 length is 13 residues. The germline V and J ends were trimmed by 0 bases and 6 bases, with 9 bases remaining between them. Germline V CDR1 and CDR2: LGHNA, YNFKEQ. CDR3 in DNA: TGTGCCAGCAGCCAAGACAGGGGTGCCGAGCAGTACTTC. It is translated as CASSQDRGAEQYF.

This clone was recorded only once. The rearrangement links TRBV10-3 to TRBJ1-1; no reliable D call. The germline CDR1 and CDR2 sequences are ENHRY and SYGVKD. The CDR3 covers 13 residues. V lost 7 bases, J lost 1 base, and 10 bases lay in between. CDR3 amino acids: CAIKAPANTEAFF. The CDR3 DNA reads TGTGCCATCAAAGCCCCAGCGAACACTGAAGCTTTCTTT.

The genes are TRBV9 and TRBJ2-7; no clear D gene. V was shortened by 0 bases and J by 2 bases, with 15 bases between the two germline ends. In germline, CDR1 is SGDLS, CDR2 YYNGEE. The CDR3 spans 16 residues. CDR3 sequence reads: CASSVGGDLGTYEQYF. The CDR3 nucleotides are TGTGCCAGCAGCGTAGGAGGAGACTTGGGTACCTACGAGCAGTACTTC.

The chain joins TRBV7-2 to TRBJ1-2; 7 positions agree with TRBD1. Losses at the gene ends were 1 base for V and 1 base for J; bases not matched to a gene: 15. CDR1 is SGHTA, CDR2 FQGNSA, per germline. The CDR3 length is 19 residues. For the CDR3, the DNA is TGTGCCAGCAGCTTAGTTTCTTCTAGAGGGGGCTGGGATAACTATGGCTACACCTTC. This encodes CASSLVSSRGGWDNYGYTF.

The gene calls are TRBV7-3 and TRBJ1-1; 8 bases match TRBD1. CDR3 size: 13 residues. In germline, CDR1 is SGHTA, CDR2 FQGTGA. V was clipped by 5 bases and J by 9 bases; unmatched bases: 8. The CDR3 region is CASSRTGYGKAFF. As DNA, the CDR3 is TGTGCCAGCAGCCGGACAGGGTATGGGAAAGCTTTCTTT.

The CDR3 sequence: CASSSPYAGNSYNSPLHF. CDR3 DNA sequence: TGTGCCAGCAGCTCCCCCTACGCAGGAAACTCCTATAATTCACCCCTCCACTTT. The chain joins TRBV11-2 to TRBJ1-6, with D uncertain. The germline CDR1 and CDR2 sequences are SGHAT and FQNNGV. This CDR3 is built from 18 residues. V lost 4 bases and J 0 bases, leaving 16 bases between the germline ends.

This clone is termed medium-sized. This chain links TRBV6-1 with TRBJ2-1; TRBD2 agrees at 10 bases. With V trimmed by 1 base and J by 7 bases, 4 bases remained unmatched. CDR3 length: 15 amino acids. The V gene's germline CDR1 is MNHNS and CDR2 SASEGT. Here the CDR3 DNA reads TGTGCCAGCAGTGAAGAAGCGGGGGGGCCAAATGAGCAGTTCTTC. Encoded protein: CASSEEAGGPNEQFF.

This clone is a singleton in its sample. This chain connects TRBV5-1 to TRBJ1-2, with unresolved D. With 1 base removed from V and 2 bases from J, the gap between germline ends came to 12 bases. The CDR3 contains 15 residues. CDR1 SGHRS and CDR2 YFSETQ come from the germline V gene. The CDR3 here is CASSLSNRLNYGYTF. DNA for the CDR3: TGCGCCAGCAGCTTGTCTAACAGACTAAACTATGGCTACACCTTC.

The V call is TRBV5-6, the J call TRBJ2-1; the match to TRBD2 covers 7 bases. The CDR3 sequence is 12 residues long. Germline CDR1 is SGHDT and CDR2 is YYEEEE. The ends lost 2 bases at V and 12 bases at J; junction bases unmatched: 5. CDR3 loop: CASSFRLAPQFF. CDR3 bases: TGTGCCAGCAGCTTTCGACTAGCCCCGCAGTTCTTC.

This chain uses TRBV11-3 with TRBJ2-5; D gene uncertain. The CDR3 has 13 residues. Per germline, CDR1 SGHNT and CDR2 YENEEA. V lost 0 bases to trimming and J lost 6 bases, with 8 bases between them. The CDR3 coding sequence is TGTGCCAGCAGCTTAGACCGTTTGAAGACCCAGTACTTC. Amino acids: CASSLDRLKTQYF.

The CDR3 reads CASSSQLTDIMEAFF. The CDR3 nucleotides read TGTGCCAGCAGCTCTCAGCTAACGGACATCATGGAAGCTTTCTTT. This chain connects TRBV5-5 to TRBJ1-1; TRBD1 might be the D (5 bases). This CDR3 has 15 amino acids. V gave up 3 bases and J gave up 8 bases, with 20 bases separating them. In germline, CDR1 is SGHKS, CDR2 YYEKEE (reference sequence).

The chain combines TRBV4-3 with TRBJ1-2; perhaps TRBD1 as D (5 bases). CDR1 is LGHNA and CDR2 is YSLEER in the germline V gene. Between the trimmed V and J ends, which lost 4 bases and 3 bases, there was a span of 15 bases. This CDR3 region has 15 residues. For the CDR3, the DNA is TGCGCCAGCAGCCGATTTGTGGGGGGTGACTATGGCTACACCTTC. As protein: CASSRFVGGDYGYTF.

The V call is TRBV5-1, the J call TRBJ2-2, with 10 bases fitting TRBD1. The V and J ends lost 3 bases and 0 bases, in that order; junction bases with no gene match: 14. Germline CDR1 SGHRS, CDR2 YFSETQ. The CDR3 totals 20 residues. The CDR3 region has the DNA TGCGCCAGCAGCTCCTTGGGACAGGGGACTCCCGCCGCGAACACCGGGGAGCTGTTTTTT. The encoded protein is CASSSLGQGTPAANTGELFF. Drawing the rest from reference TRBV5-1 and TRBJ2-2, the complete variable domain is KAGVTQTPRYLIKTRGQQVTLSCSPISGHRSVSWYQQTPGQGLQFLFEYFSETQRNKGNFPGRFSGRQFSNSRSEMNVSTLELGDSALYLCASSSLGQGTPAANTGELFFGEGSRLTVL.

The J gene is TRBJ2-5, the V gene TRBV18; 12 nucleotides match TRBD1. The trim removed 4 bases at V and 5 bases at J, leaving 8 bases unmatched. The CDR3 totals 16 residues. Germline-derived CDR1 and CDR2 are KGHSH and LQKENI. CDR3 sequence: CASSLQGQGARETQYF. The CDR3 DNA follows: TGTGCCAGCTCACTACAGGGACAGGGGGCGAGGGAGACCCAGTACTTC.

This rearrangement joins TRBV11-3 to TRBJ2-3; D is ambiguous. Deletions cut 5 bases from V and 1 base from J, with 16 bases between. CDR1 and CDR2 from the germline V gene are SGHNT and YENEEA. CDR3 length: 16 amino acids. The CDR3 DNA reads TGTGCCAGCAGCCACCGCGCGCCCACGGGCACAGATACGCAGTATTTT. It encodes CASSHRAPTGTDTQYF.

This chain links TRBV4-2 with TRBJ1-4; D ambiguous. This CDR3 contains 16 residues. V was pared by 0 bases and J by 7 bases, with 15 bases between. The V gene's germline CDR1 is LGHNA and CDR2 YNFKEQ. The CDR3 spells CASSQDSAPRGEKLFF. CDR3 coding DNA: TGTGCCAGCAGCCAAGATTCCGCCCCAAGAGGTGAAAAACTGTTTTTT.

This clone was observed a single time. This CDR3 reads CASSEVVYGYTF. In nucleotides, the CDR3 is TGTGCCAGCAGCGAAGTCGTCTATGGCTACACCTTC. V gene TRBV7-9 combines with J gene TRBJ1-2, with no clear D. Trimming stripped 5 bases from V and 4 bases from J, with 8 bases between. CDR1 and CDR2 (germline): SEHNR, FQNEAQ (reference sequence). This CDR3 is built from 12 residues.

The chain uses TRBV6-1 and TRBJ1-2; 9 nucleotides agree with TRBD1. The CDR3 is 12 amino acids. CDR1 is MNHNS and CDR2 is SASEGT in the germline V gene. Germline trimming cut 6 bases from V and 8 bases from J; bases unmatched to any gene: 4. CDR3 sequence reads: CASRRDRAGYTF. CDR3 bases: TGTGCCAGCAGGAGGGACAGGGCGGGCTACACCTTC.

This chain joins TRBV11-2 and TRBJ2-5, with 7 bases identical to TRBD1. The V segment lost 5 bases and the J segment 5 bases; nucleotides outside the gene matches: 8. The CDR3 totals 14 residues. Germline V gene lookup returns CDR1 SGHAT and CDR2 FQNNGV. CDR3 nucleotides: TGTGCCAGCAGCCAAGGGGGCCGCTTTGAGACCCAGTACTTC. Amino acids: CASSQGGRFETQYF.

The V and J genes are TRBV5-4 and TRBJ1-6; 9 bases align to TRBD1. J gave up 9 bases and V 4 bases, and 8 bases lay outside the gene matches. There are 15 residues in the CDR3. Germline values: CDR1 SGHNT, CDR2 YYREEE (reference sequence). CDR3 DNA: TGTGCCAGCAGCCGCCAAACAGGGGGCGTTTCACCCCTCCACTTT. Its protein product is CASSRQTGGVSPLHF.

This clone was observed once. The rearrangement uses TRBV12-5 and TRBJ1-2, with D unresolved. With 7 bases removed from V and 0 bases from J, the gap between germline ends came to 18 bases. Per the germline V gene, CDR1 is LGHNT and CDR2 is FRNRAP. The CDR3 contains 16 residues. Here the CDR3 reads CASAPIRATPNYGYTF. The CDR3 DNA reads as TGTGCTAGTGCCCCAATCCGGGCCACCCCTAACTATGGCTACACCTTC.

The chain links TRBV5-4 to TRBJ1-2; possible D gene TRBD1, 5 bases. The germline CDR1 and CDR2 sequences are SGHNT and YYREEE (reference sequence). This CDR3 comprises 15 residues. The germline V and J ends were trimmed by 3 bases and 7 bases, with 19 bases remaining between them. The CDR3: CASSSGREGRSGYTF. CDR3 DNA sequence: TGTGCCAGCAGCTCGGGTAGGGAGGGGAGGTCTGGCTACACCTTC.

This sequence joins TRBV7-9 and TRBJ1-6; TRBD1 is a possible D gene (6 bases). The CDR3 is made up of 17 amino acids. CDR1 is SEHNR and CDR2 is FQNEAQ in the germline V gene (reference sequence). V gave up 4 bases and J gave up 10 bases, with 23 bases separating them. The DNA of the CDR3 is TGTGCCAGCAGCTCGTTTATTGGGGGGGGGCAACGGTCACCCCTCCACTTT. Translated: CASSSFIGGGQRSPLHF. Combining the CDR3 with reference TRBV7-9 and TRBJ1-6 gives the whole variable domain DTGVSQNPRHKITKRGQNVTFRCDPISEHNRLYWYRQTLGQGPEFLTYFQNEAQLEKSRLLSDRFSAERPKGSFSTLEIQRTEQGDSAMYLCASSSFIGGGQRSPLHFGNGTRLTVT.

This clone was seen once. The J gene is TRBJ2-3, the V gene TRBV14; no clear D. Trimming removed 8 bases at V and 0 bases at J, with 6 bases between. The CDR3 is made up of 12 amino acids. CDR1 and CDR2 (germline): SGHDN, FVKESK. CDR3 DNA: TGTGCCAGCGGACCTAGCACAGATACGCAGTATTTT. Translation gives CASGPSTDTQYF.

CDR3 protein: CASSESGVQPQETQYF. Written as DNA, the CDR3 is TGTGCCAGCAGTGAATCGGGGGTACAGCCTCAAGAGACCCAGTACTTC. The chain links TRBV25-1 to TRBJ2-5, with D possibly matching TRBD2 (6 bases). V shed 1 base and J shed 2 bases, with 14 bases lying between them. Germline V gives CDR1 MGHDK, CDR2 SYGVNS. The CDR3 extends over 16 amino acids.